This T cell receptor beta chain was sequenced in a study of control samples from healthy donors and cancer patients. The V end lost 0 bases, the J end lost 10 bases, and 18 bases lay between the germline ends. This CDR3 comprises 16 residues. Germline CDR1 LGHNA, CDR2 YSLEER. Repertoires were generated with immunoSEQ multiplex PCR, while TCRdb's copy carries only in-frame clones and drops some. This sample has roughly 130,000 clones, with over 85% found just once. Sequencing was performed on blood. This sequence joins TRBV4-3 and TRBJ2-2; tentative D call: TRBD2 (6 bases). The clonotype was recovered from a man younger than 45 in good health. This CDR3 is CASSQDVGSPPEELFF. DNA for the CDR3: TGCGCCAGCAGCCAAGACGTCGGGAGTCCACCGGAGGAGCTGTTTTTT.